This T cell receptor beta chain was recovered during a study of T-cell reconstitution after alpha-beta-depleted transplantation in children. Study-level points and caveats: Most T-cell counts and diversity one year after the transplant came from T cells that were newly produced.

V lost 2 bases and J 8 bases, leaving 6 bases between the germline ends. The CDR3 runs to 11 residues. Researchers prepared the TCRbeta library using unique molecular identifiers, the study reports. MiXCR was run by TCRdb on the PCR reads, yielding one entry per CDR3 protein. The profile shows around 270,000 distinct CDR3 sequences, roughly 8.2% of them singletons. This clonotype was seen at least ten times. Its specificity is not known. This material consisted of peripheral blood, taken 360 days after TCRalphabeta/CD19-depleted stem cell transplant. This TCR was sampled from a female patient between 2 and 15 years old who had a stem cell transplant for Fanconi anemia, so the T cells may come from the graft donor. The chain carries TRBV12-3 or TRBV12-4 and TRBJ1-2, with D unclear. The DNA for the CDR3 is TGTGCCAGCAGTTTAAGTGGCGGCTACACCTTC. Amino acid sequence: CASSLSGGYTF.